These 21 T cell receptor beta chains were all obtained from the same sample, sequenced in a study of T cell responses to AZD1222 COVID-19 vaccine (dated by TCRdb to 2020 to 2022). The sample's time point, from its label and the paper: baseline before first vaccination. The library relied on the immunoSEQ multiplex PCR assay. The table comes from immuneACCESS by way of TCRdb, which keeps in-frame sequences with V and J called. Part of the clones is missing from these tables; in studies checked, under half for an unresolved V gene and the rest for unknown reasons. This sample has about 120,000 clones in its table, and approximately 93% of those were observed once. The ten largest clones capture approximately 4.2% of the sample. The sample was peripheral blood, taken on day 0 of AZD1222 vaccination. The receptors were gathered from an adult in good health.

The chain combines TRBV10-3 with TRBJ1-2; possible D gene TRBD1, 5 bases. The CDR3 length is 14 residues. Germline V lookup: CDR1 ENHRY, CDR2 SYGVKD. V was cut by 1 base and J by 4 bases, with 10 bases left in between. The CDR3 DNA reads as TGTGCCATCAGTGAGTTAGCAGGGACCTATGGCTACACCTTC. The encoded protein is CAISELAGTYGYTF.

The gene calls are TRBV14 and TRBJ2-7, with D unresolved. Germline-derived CDR1 and CDR2 are SGHDN and FVKESK. The V gene lost 0 bases and the J gene lost 3 bases, with 9 bases spanning the gap. CDR3 length: 14 residues. The CDR3 protein is CASSQDGRNYEQYF. In nucleotides, the CDR3 is TGTGCCAGCAGCCAAGATGGAAGGAACTACGAGCAGTACTTC. The full variable domain, completed using reference TRBV14 and TRBJ2-7, is EAGVTQFPSHSVIEKGQTVTLRCDPISGHDNLYWYRRVMGKEIKFLLHFVKESKQDESGMPNNRFLAERTGGTYSTLKVQPAELEDSGVYFCASSQDGRNYEQYFGPGTRLTVT.

This clone was observed a few times. The chain combines TRBV7-2 with TRBJ2-2; weak D call: TRBD2 (5 bases). V was clipped by 5 bases and J by 4 bases, with 14 bases between them. The CDR3 covers 15 residues. Germline loops: CDR1 SGHTA, CDR2 FQGNSA. Here the CDR3 DNA reads TGTGCCAGCAGCCCGAGGGCCTCGGGCACCGGGGAGCTGTTTTTT. Its protein product is CASSPRASGTGELFF.

The genes are TRBV9 and TRBJ1-2, with D possibly TRBD1 on 6 matching bases. Germline CDR1 SGDLS, CDR2 YYNGEE. CDR3 length: 14 amino acids. V lost 0 bases and J lost 5, with 11 bases in between. CDR3 in DNA: TGTGCCAGCAGCGTAGAACAACAGGGTTATGGCTACACCTTC. It encodes CASSVEQQGYGYTF.

CDR3 bases: TGCGCCAGCAGCTTGCAACAGGGGCGGGGTGGAAACACCATATATTTT. This translates into CASSLQQGRGGNTIYF. The rearrangement uses TRBV5-1 and TRBJ1-3; 7 nucleotides align to TRBD1. Unmatched junction bases numbered 7, after V lost 1 base and J lost 3 bases. The germline V gene encodes CDR1 SGHRS and CDR2 YFSETQ. This CDR3 is 16 amino acids long.

The rearrangement joins TRBV18 to TRBJ1-3; D is undetermined. Per germline, CDR1 KGHSH and CDR2 LQKENI. This CDR3 is 11 amino acids long. The V end was cut by 8 bases, the J end by 3 bases, with 5 bases between. In nucleotides, the CDR3 is TGTGCCAGCCCAAATGGAAACACCATATATTTT. This gives the protein CASPNGNTIYF.

The chain links TRBV2 to TRBJ1-5; D is unresolved. This CDR3 spans 15 amino acids. Germline V gene lookup returns CDR1 SNHLY and CDR2 FYNNEI. Trimming cost V 2 bases and J 0 bases, with 8 bases left between them. CDR3 DNA sequence: TGTGCCAGCAGTGAAAGCAGATATAGCAATCAGCCCCAGCATTTT. This translates into CASSESRYSNQPQHF.

This sequence joins TRBV12-3 or TRBV12-4 and TRBJ1-1, with D perhaps TRBD1 (6 bases). V was shortened by 7 bases and J by 5 bases, with 14 bases between the two germline ends. The CDR3 is 13 amino acids. CDR3 in DNA: TGTGCCAGCAACCAACAGGGAGGGACTGAAGCTTTCTTT. It translates to CASNQQGGTEAFF.

This chain joins TRBV6-2 or TRBV6-3 and TRBJ1-1; perhaps TRBD1 as D (5 bases). The CDR3 extends over 15 amino acids. V gave up 2 bases and J gave up 0 bases, with 10 bases separating them. Per the germline V gene, CDR1 is MNHEY and CDR2 is SVGEGT. As DNA, the CDR3 is TGTGCCAGCAGTTACCAGGGAAGGATGAACACTGAAGCTTTCTTT. It translates to CASSYQGRMNTEAFF.

This sequence joins TRBV19 and TRBJ2-1; 12 nucleotides line up with TRBD1. CDR3 length equals 21 residues. Germline values: CDR1 LNHDA, CDR2 SQIVND (reference sequence). Unmatched junction bases numbered 22, after V lost 5 bases and J lost 5 bases. CDR3 amino acids: CASSAGTGGLVRAPIHNEQFF. DNA for the CDR3: TGTGCCAGTAGTGCCGGGACAGGGGGCCTCGTGCGCGCCCCGATCCACAATGAGCAGTTCTTC.

This clone was seen a handful of times. The genes are TRBV7-3 and TRBJ2-6; D perhaps matches TRBD1 (5 bases). Per the germline V gene, CDR1 is SGHTA and CDR2 is FQGTGA. Trimming took 3 bases from V and 2 from J, leaving 8 bases between them. The CDR3 contains 15 residues. The CDR3 protein is CASSFQGTGANVLTF. The CDR3 DNA is TGTGCCAGCAGCTTTCAGGGCACTGGGGCCAACGTCCTGACTTTC.

The chain uses TRBV15 and TRBJ1-2, with 7 bases fitting TRBD1. V dropped 5 bases and J dropped 9; count of bases not matched to a gene: 6. Germline-derived CDR1 and CDR2 are LNHNV and YYDKDF (reference sequence). This CDR3 has 12 residues. This CDR3 reads CATSLDRARYTF. The CDR3 coding sequence is TGTGCCACCAGCCTCGACAGGGCTCGCTACACCTTC.

This clone was detected only once. The chain is built from TRBV9 and TRBJ1-6; D call uncertain. V lost 4 bases to trimming and J lost 7 bases, with 12 bases between them. CDR3 length: 14 residues. CDR1 and CDR2 (germline): SGDLS, YYNGEE. CDR3 residues: CASSLSLGNSPLHF. CDR3 sequence (DNA): TGTGCCAGCAGCCTTTCGCTCGGGAATTCACCCCTCCACTTT.

The chain joins TRBV23-1 to TRBJ1-2, with a tentative D call TRBD1 (5 bases). TRBV23-1 carries the ORF label, with uncertain function. The CDR3 is 16 amino acids. V was cut by 2 bases and J by 0 bases, with 13 bases left in between. CDR3: CASSQADRVANYGYTF. The CDR3 region has the DNA TGCGCCAGCAGTCAAGCCGACAGAGTAGCTAACTATGGCTACACCTTC.

This chain joins TRBV2 and TRBJ1-4, with a weak D call TRBD1 (5 bases). V lost 0 bases, J lost 7 bases, and 18 bases lay in between. Per the germline V gene, CDR1 is SNHLY and CDR2 is FYNNEI. The CDR3 has 17 residues. The CDR3 spells CASSEALLGRVREKLFF. Written as DNA, the CDR3 is TGTGCCAGCAGTGAAGCGCTTCTGGGCAGGGTACGTGAAAAACTGTTTTTT.

This clone was observed a single time. The CDR3 DNA follows: TGTGCCAGCAGTTACACCTTACCGGTATATGGCTACACCTTC. This gives the protein CASSYTLPVYGYTF. The rearrangement links TRBV6-2 or TRBV6-3 to TRBJ1-2; D is unclear. V lost 2 bases, J lost 5 bases, and 12 bases lay in between. CDR1 is MNHEY, CDR2 SVGEGT, per germline. CDR3 size: 14 residues.

This CDR3 is CASSFLEVRQGSNEQFF. For the CDR3, the DNA is TGTGCCAGCAGTTTTTTAGAGGTTAGACAAGGTAGCAATGAGCAGTTCTTC. The chain uses TRBV27 and TRBJ2-1; no clear D gene. The CDR3 is 17 residues long. Looked up from germline, CDR1 is MNHEY and CDR2 is SMNVEV (reference sequence). Trimming removed 3 bases from V and 6 bases from J, with 21 bases in between.

The J gene is TRBJ2-1, the V gene TRBV7-6; 15 bases agree with TRBD2. Germline lookup yields CDR1 SGHVS and CDR2 FNYEAQ. CDR3 length equals 18 residues. V lost 4 bases, J lost 7 bases, and 11 bases stayed unmatched. The CDR3 spells CASSSGLAGGPIRNEQFF. In nucleotides, the CDR3 is TGTGCCAGCAGCTCCGGACTAGCGGGGGGGCCGATTAGAAATGAGCAGTTCTTC. Filled out from reference TRBV7-6 and TRBJ2-1, the complete variable domain reads GAGVSQSPRYKVTKRGQDVALRCDPISGHVSLYWYRQALGQGPEFLTYFNYEAQQDKSGLPNDRFSAERPEGSISTLTIQRTEQRDSAMYRCASSSGLAGGPIRNEQFFGPGTRLTVL.

The chain is built from TRBV6-5 and TRBJ1-1; TRBD1 agrees at 7 bases. Germline CDR1 is MNHEY and CDR2 is SVGAGI. V was pared by 0 bases and J by 1 base, with 5 bases of the junction left unmatched. The CDR3 sequence is 16 residues long. The CDR3 reads CASSYSMRTGNTEAFF. The CDR3 DNA is TGTGCCAGCAGTTACTCGATGAGGACAGGGAACACTGAAGCTTTCTTT.

The chain combines TRBV25-1 with TRBJ2-7; 8 bases fit TRBD1. The CDR3 has 13 residues. After removal of 8 bases from V and 3 bases from J, the junction contained 6 bases not matched to a gene. CDR1 is MGHDK, CDR2 SYGVNS, per germline. The chain's CDR3 is CASPGTGDYEQYF. In nucleotides, the CDR3 is TGTGCCAGCCCCGGGACAGGAGACTACGAGCAGTACTTC.

The V and J genes are TRBV7-9 and TRBJ1-1, with D perhaps TRBD1 (5 bases). Germline V CDR1 and CDR2: SEHNR, FQNEAQ (reference sequence). This CDR3 contains 15 residues. Between the trimmed V and J ends, which lost 0 bases and 2 bases, there was a span of 10 bases. Here the CDR3 reads CASSLAQGTNTEAFF. CDR3 nucleotide sequence: TGTGCCAGCAGCTTAGCGCAAGGGACCAACACTGAAGCTTTCTTT.